The T cell receptor (beta chain) under discussion was sequenced for a study of T cells after yellow fever vaccination. The V end lost 4 bases, the J end lost 4 bases, and 19 bases lay between the germline ends. CDR3 length: 16 amino acids. In germline, CDR1 is LGHDT, CDR2 YNNKEL (reference sequence). This clonotype was detected only a few times. Generation of TCR cDNA used 5'RACE template switching (which added a universal primer site and UMIs). TCRdb fed the 5' RACE reads into MiXCR, producing one record per CDR3 protein. The table shows under 550,000 distinct CDR3 sequences, with 21% occurring only once.

V gene TRBV3-1 combines with J gene TRBJ2-5, with D perhaps TRBD1 (8 bases). The clonotype comes from a man between 18 and 29 years old who received the YFV17D yellow fever vaccine. The specimen was PBMCs, collected around 3 weeks after the first yellow fever vaccination. The CDR3 sequence is CASSRGGRGRRETQYF. The DNA of the CDR3 is TGTGCCAGCAGCCGCGGGGGCAGGGGGCGAAGAGAGACCCAGTACTTC.